The source of this TCR beta chain is a study of T cell responses to AZD1222 COVID-19 vaccine. The repertoire was sequenced with immunoSEQ multiplex PCR; TCRdb's copy has only in-frame clones and lacks some. The sample contains 110,000 to 150,000 clones, roughly 92% of which appear only once. Deletions cut 4 bases from V and 4 bases from J, with 11 bases between. The germline gives CDR1 SGHRS, CDR2 YFSETQ. There are 13 residues in the CDR3. This chain uses TRBV5-1 with TRBJ1-2; D is perhaps TRBD1 (6 bases). Source: peripheral blood, taken on day 0 of AZD1222 vaccination. The receptor was isolated from an adult in good health. As DNA, the CDR3 is TGCGCCAGCAGCCAGGACAGAATCTATGGCTACACCTTC. It translates to CASSQDRIYGYTF.